This entry is about one TCR beta chain. No antigen is known for it. These data originate in a study of shared clonotypes between healthy human individuals. On the study more broadly: Donor composition was two women and three men, aged 18 to 49.

CD45RO negativity and positive selection for CCR7 defined naive CD8 cells, a population that excluded terminally differentiated effector memory CD45RA+ cells. The donor population consisted of healthy HIV-negative adults with no recent acute infections or vaccinations. Profiling relied on immunoSEQ multiplex PCR, and the TCRdb table lists in-frame clones only, not all of them. Of around 620,000 clones listed, roughly 96% were seen once; the top ten hold approximately 0.11%. The CDR3 is 16 residues long. V lost 4 bases, J lost 4 bases, and 17 bases lay in between. From germline, CDR1 is MNHNS and CDR2 SASEGT. Study results and caveats: Unshared clonotypes carried lower generation probabilities than those common to all four donors.

Sequencing was done on a sample of naive CD8+ T cells sorted from blood. The source is a woman under 40 in good health. The V gene is TRBV6-1, the J gene TRBJ1-5; D may be TRBD1 (5 bases). As DNA, the CDR3 is TGTGCCAGCAGTGTCAGGGTTGATGCCGTTAATCAGCCCCAGCATTTT. It encodes CASSVRVDAVNQPQHF.